This section outlines one TCR beta chain sequence together with its context. Its target is unknown. The sample comes from a study of T cells after yellow fever vaccination. TCRdb redid the calling of the 5' RACE reads with MiXCR, one entry per CDR3 protein. The sample consists of hundreds of thousands of distinct CDR3 sequences, less than 4.5% of them appearing once. Broader study findings: After the booster, roughly 96% of CD4 and about nine tenths of CD8 primary-response clones were re-detected. The secondary response was weaker, and its peak arrived faster, on day 5 versus 15.

The ends were cut back, 0 bases at V and 3 bases at J, with 19 bases in the middle. This CDR3 spans 17 amino acids. Germline V gene data show CDR1 as GTSNPN and CDR2 as SVGIG (reference sequence). This receptor was obtained from a man in his late teens or twenties who received the YFV17D yellow fever vaccine. The rearrangement links TRBV30 to TRBJ2-3; D assignment may be TRBD1 or TRBD2 (6 bases each). This specimen was PBMCs, taken on the day of the yellow fever booster vaccination. This CDR3 reads CAWSVGITGGTTDTQYF. In DNA form, the CDR3 reads TGTGCCTGGAGTGTTGGCATCACCGGGGGCACGACAGATACGCAGTATTTT. Supplemented by reference TRBV30 and TRBJ2-3, the full variable domain reads SQTIHQWPATLVQPVGSPLSLECTVEGTSNPNLYWYRQAAGRGLQLLFYSVGIGQISSEVPQNLSASRPQDRQFILSSKKLLLSDSGFYLCAWSVGITGGTTDTQYFGPGTRLTVL.